The 16 T cell receptor beta chains listed next were all sequenced from one sample in a study of blood T cell repertoires in COVID-19. Profiling relied on immunoSEQ multiplex PCR, and the TCRdb table lists in-frame clones only, not all of them. The sample contains 150,000 to 200,000 clones, roughly 85% of which appear only once. The sequenced material came from peripheral blood. The receptors were sampled from a man aged 55 to 70 with acute or convalescent COVID-19.

The V and J genes are TRBV10-3 and TRBJ1-1, with D possibly TRBD1 on 5 matching bases. In germline, CDR1 is ENHRY, CDR2 SYGVKD. The V and J ends lost 4 bases and 4 bases respectively, with 7 bases between them. This CDR3 has 12 amino acids. The DNA for the CDR3 is TGTGCCATCAGTGGGGGGGGCACTGAAGCTTTCTTT. Translation gives CAISGGGTEAFF.

The chain's CDR3 is CASKARSSTDTQYF. The DNA of the CDR3 is TGTGCCAGCAAGGCGAGGAGTAGCACAGATACGCAGTATTTT. The V and J genes are TRBV7-2 and TRBJ2-3; unclear D gene. The germline V and J ends were trimmed by 7 bases and 0 bases, with 11 bases remaining between them. Germline values: CDR1 SGHTA, CDR2 FQGNSA. CDR3 length: 14 amino acids.

The chain recombines TRBV7-3 with TRBJ2-5; 11 bases line up with TRBD2. The germline V gene has CDR1 SGHTA and CDR2 FQGTGA. The CDR3 loop spans 14 amino acids. V shed 4 bases, J shed 5 bases, and the junction held 3 bases outside the gene matches. CDR3 loop: CASSYSGRVETQYF. The CDR3 bases are TGTGCCAGCAGCTATAGCGGGAGGGTTGAGACCCAGTACTTC.

V and J are TRBV28 and TRBJ1-5; tentatively, D is TRBD1 (6 bases). Trimming removed 3 bases from V and 9 bases from J, with 15 bases in between. The CDR3 loop spans 14 amino acids. Germline CDR1 is MDHEN and CDR2 is SYDVKM. The CDR3 sequence: CASSLGTRTRPQHF. The CDR3 region has the DNA TGTGCCAGCAGTTTGGGGACAAGGACTCGGCCCCAGCATTTT. Supplemented by reference TRBV28 and TRBJ1-5, the full variable domain reads DVKVTQSSRYLVKRTGEKVFLECVQDMDHENMFWYRQDPGLGLRLIYFSYDVKMKEKGDIPEGYSVSREKKERFSLILESASTNQTSMYLCASSLGTRTRPQHFGDGTRLSIL.

The gene calls are TRBV27 and TRBJ2-7; 9 nucleotides match TRBD1. Looked up from germline, CDR1 is MNHEY and CDR2 is SMNVEV (reference sequence). J gave up 5 bases and V 2 bases, and 7 bases lay outside the gene matches. The CDR3 totals 15 residues. The chain's CDR3 is CASSLVGTGNDEQYF. For the CDR3, the DNA is TGTGCCAGCAGTTTAGTCGGGACAGGGAACGACGAGCAGTACTTC.

This clone was detected only once. The rearrangement links TRBV28 to TRBJ1-2; D is possibly TRBD1 (5 bases). Trimming removed 9 bases at V and 3 bases at J, with 17 bases between. Looked up from germline, CDR1 is MDHEN and CDR2 is SYDVKM. This CDR3 spans 14 amino acids. Here the CDR3 reads CASYGGRVYYGYTF. CDR3 nucleotides: TGTGCCAGTTACGGGGGACGGGTATACTATGGCTACACCTTC.

This chain joins TRBV7-3 and TRBJ2-1, with a tentative D call TRBD2 (6 bases). V was clipped by 5 bases and J by 6 bases, with 17 bases between them. Germline CDR1 reads SGHTA; CDR2 reads FQGTGA. The CDR3 totals 15 residues. The CDR3 coding sequence is TGTGCCAGCAGCCTCGGGCCAGGAGGGCTCAATGAGCAGTTCTTC. As protein: CASSLGPGGLNEQFF.

CDR3 sequence reads: CSAGASGSYNEQFF. CDR3 sequence (DNA): TGCAGCGCTGGCGCTAGCGGGAGCTACAATGAGCAGTTCTTC. This rearrangement joins TRBV29-1 to TRBJ2-1; 10 bases are a match to TRBD2. The CDR3 extends over 14 amino acids. Trimming cost V 7 bases and J 3 bases; bases outside gene matches: 6. Germline V CDR1 and CDR2: SQVTM, ANQGSEA.

The chain links TRBV6-1 to TRBJ2-7; a possible D gene is TRBD2 (6 bases). Germline V gene data show CDR1 as MNHNS and CDR2 as SASEGT. The length of the CDR3 is 14 residues. V was pared by 3 bases and J by 0 bases, with 9 bases between. CDR3 nucleotide sequence: TGTGCCAGCAGTGAGGTAGCGGACTCCTACGAGCAGTACTTC. Translating it yields CASSEVADSYEQYF.

The chain joins TRBV6-6 to TRBJ2-2; TRBD2 matches 9 bases. The V segment lost 6 bases and the J segment 6 bases; nucleotides outside the gene matches: 8. The CDR3 contains 15 residues. The V gene's germline CDR1 is MNHNY and CDR2 SVGAGI (reference sequence). The CDR3 loop is CASSRATSGPGELFF. DNA for the CDR3: TGTGCCAGCAGCAGGGCGACTAGCGGCCCCGGGGAGCTGTTTTTT.

The rearrangement links TRBV24-1 to TRBJ2-3, with 9 bases matching TRBD1. CDR3 length equals 17 residues. Germline V gene lookup returns CDR1 KGHDR and CDR2 SFDVKD. The V and J ends lost 4 bases and 3 bases, in that order; junction bases with no gene match: 10. This CDR3 is CATSDGGTGKLTDTQYF. Here the CDR3 DNA reads TGTGCCACCAGTGACGGTGGGACAGGGAAGTTGACAGATACGCAGTATTTT.

Here the CDR3 reads CASSELGLGYGYTF. CDR3 sequence (DNA): TGTGCCAGCAGTGAACTTGGGCTGGGCTATGGCTACACCTTC. The chain carries TRBV2 and TRBJ1-2, with D uncertain. Trimming removed 2 bases at V and 4 bases at J, with 11 bases between. This CDR3 is built from 14 residues. The germline V gene has CDR1 SNHLY and CDR2 FYNNEI.

The V and J genes are TRBV4-1 and TRBJ2-7; D is ambiguous. Germline V gene lookup returns CDR1 MGHRA and CDR2 YSYEKL. Deletions cut 1 base from V and 3 bases from J, with 13 bases between. The CDR3 sequence is 15 residues long. In DNA, the CDR3 is TGCGCCAGCAGCCAAGTGATGGGCCAGATCTACGAGCAGTACTTC. Its protein product is CASSQVMGQIYEQYF.

The chain has TRBV9 and TRBJ1-5; D uncertain. From germline, CDR1 is SGDLS and CDR2 YYNGEE. CDR3 length: 15 amino acids. Trimming took off 1 base at V and 0 bases at J, with 8 bases between the two ends. CDR3 sequence reads: CASSVYGSSNQPQHF. CDR3 sequence (DNA): TGTGCCAGCAGCGTATATGGCAGTAGCAATCAGCCCCAGCATTTT.

This chain joins TRBV27 and TRBJ2-1; 7 positions agree with TRBD1. The trim removed 5 bases at V and 8 bases at J, leaving 12 bases unmatched. The CDR3 has 15 residues. Germline values: CDR1 MNHEY, CDR2 SMNVEV (reference sequence). The CDR3: CASSGPTTGVHEQFF. The DNA of the CDR3 is TGTGCCAGCAGTGGTCCAACTACAGGGGTCCATGAGCAGTTCTTC.

Of note for this clone: This sample also contains other DNA sequences that code for the same CDR3. The rearrangement joins TRBV12-3 or TRBV12-4 to TRBJ1-1, with D possibly TRBD1 on 6 matching bases. The CDR3 contains 13 residues. V lost 6 bases and J 1 base, leaving 9 bases between the germline ends. The CDR3 spells CASSLGQNTEAFF. The DNA for the CDR3 is TGTGCCAGCAGCTTGGGACAGAACACTGAAGCTTTCTTT.